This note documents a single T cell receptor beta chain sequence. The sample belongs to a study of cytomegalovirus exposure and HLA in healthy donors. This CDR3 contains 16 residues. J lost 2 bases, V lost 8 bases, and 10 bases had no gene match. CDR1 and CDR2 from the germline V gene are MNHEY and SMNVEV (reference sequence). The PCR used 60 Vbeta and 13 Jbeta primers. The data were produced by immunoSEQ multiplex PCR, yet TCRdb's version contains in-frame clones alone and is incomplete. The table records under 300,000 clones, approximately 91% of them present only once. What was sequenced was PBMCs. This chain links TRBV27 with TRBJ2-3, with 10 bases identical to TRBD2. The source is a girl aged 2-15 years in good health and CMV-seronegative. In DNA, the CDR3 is TGTGCCAGCCTTAGCGGGAGGAGGGGGGACACAGATACGCAGTATTTT. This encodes CASLSGRRGDTDTQYF.